Listed here are 19 T cell receptor beta chains from one sample, sequenced in a study of cytomegalovirus exposure and HLA in healthy donors. The PCR ran on 60 Vbeta and 13 Jbeta primers. Measured with immunoSEQ multiplex PCR; TCRdb has only the in-frame clones, and not every one. The sample shows around 140,000 clones, about 80% of them seen only once. Sequencing was carried out using PBMCs. These receptors were obtained from a woman in her 40s in good health and CMV-seronegative.

The chain has TRBV30 and TRBJ2-3, with TRBD2 as a possible D gene (6 bases). Deletions cut 3 bases from V and 4 bases from J, with 11 bases between. The CDR3 is 13 residues long. The germline V gene encodes CDR1 GTSNPN and CDR2 SVGIG (reference sequence). Here the CDR3 DNA reads TGTGCCTGGAGCGTTCCGGGGGCAGATACGCAGTATTTT. It specifies CAWSVPGADTQYF.

CDR3 nucleotide sequence: TGTGCCAGCAGTTACCGGGGACAGGGAGCATACGAGCAGTACTTC. Its translation: CASSYRGQGAYEQYF. The V and J genes are TRBV6-5 and TRBJ2-7; 9 bases agree with TRBD1. Unmatched junction bases numbered 6, after V lost 2 bases and J lost 4 bases. The CDR3 contains 15 residues. The germline V gene has CDR1 MNHEY and CDR2 SVGAGI.

This clone has just a few counts. The rearrangement uses TRBV5-1 and TRBJ2-4; TRBD2 matches 11 bases. The CDR3 totals 16 residues. V lost 2 bases, J lost 8 bases, and 9 bases stayed unmatched. Germline values: CDR1 SGHRS, CDR2 YFSETQ. The chain's CDR3 is CASSLWIAGGRDIQYF. Written as DNA, the CDR3 is TGCGCCAGCAGCTTATGGATAGCGGGAGGGCGGGACATTCAGTACTTC.

The rearrangement joins TRBV4-2 to TRBJ2-2; 7 bases line up with TRBD1. Germline V gene lookup returns CDR1 LGHNA and CDR2 YNFKEQ. Trimming at V came to 6 bases and at J to 0 bases, leaving 4 bases not matched to a gene. There are 15 residues in the CDR3. The CDR3 region has the DNA TGTGCCAGCAGACCCGGACAGGCGAACACCGGGGAGCTGTTTTTT. Translation gives CASRPGQANTGELFF.

The count of this clone is one. The chain couples TRBV13 to TRBJ2-7; tentatively, D is TRBD2 (6 bases). The CDR3 is 14 amino acids. Germline loops: CDR1 PRHDT, CDR2 FYEKMQ (reference sequence). The V end lost 0 bases, the J end lost 6 bases, and 12 bases lay between the germline ends. CDR3 DNA sequence: TGTGCCAGCAGCTTAGGAATCCGGGACTTCGAGCAGTACTTC. Residues: CASSLGIRDFEQYF.

This clone was seen a single time. The chain carries TRBV11-2 and TRBJ1-1; TRBD1 matches 7 bases. CDR1 and CDR2 from the germline V gene are SGHAT and FQNNGV. Trimming cost V 2 bases and J 5 bases; bases outside gene matches: 20. This CDR3 contains 19 residues. CDR3 coding DNA: TGTGCCAGCAGCTTAAAGTCTGGTGACAGGGAACTAAAATTGACTGAAGCTTTCTTT. This translates into CASSLKSGDRELKLTEAFF.

The gene calls are TRBV29-1 and TRBJ2-3; 10 nucleotides match TRBD2. The CDR3 covers 14 residues. The germline V gene has CDR1 SQVTM and CDR2 ANQGSEA. After removal of 5 bases from V and 2 bases from J, the junction contained 4 bases not matched to a gene. CDR3 loop: CSVSGTSATDTQYF. The CDR3 nucleotides are TGCAGCGTTTCCGGGACTAGCGCCACAGATACGCAGTATTTT.

The chain carries TRBV6-1 and TRBJ2-7; TRBD1 matches 7 bases. The CDR3 spans 14 residues. V trimming: 8 bases; J trimming: 0 bases; junction bases outside the gene matches: 7. The germline V gene encodes CDR1 MNHNS and CDR2 SASEGT. CDR3 DNA: TGTGCCAGCGAGTGGGGGACAGTCTCCTACGAGCAGTACTTC. Translation gives CASEWGTVSYEQYF.

The chain couples TRBV19 to TRBJ1-4; 8 bases are shared with TRBD1. The ends lost 3 bases at V and 5 bases at J; junction bases unmatched: 8. Germline values: CDR1 LNHDA, CDR2 SQIVND (reference sequence). The CDR3 has 16 residues. The CDR3 reads CASSMTGEPGNEKLFF. CDR3 bases: TGTGCCAGTAGTATGACAGGGGAACCTGGGAATGAAAAACTGTTTTTT.

A single count supports this clone. This rearrangement joins TRBV2 to TRBJ2-7; D not certain. Trimming cost V 5 bases and J 2 bases, with 10 bases left between them. Germline CDR1 is SNHLY and CDR2 is FYNNEI. The CDR3 covers 13 residues. CDR3 residues: CASSLARTYEQYF. The CDR3 bases are TGTGCCAGCAGTCTGGCGAGGACCTACGAGCAGTACTTC.

V is TRBV5-1 and J is TRBJ2-5, with D perhaps TRBD1 (6 bases). Gene TRBJ2-7 matches the end of the DNA better, so the J call may be wrong. CDR3 length: 19 residues. CDR1 and CDR2 from the germline V gene are SGHRS and YFSETQ. The CDR3 region has the DNA TGCGCCAGCATCCCCGATGGTACGGTCGGCAGGGGATTCCCCTACGAGCAGTACTTC. It specifies CASIPDGTVGRGFPYEQYF.

V is TRBV7-3 and J is TRBJ2-1; TRBD2 aligns across 8 bases. This CDR3 has 16 amino acids. CDR1 is SGHTA and CDR2 is FQGTGA in the germline V gene. V shed 4 bases, J shed 2 bases, and the junction held 7 bases outside the gene matches. The DNA of the CDR3 is TGTGCCAGCAGCTCCCGGTCTAGCGGGCCCTACAATGAGCAGTTCTTC. Amino acids: CASSSRSSGPYNEQFF.

The rearrangement joins TRBV7-6 to TRBJ2-7; D is ambiguous. Trimming shortened V by 0 bases and J by 0 bases, and 6 bases separated the two germline ends. Germline CDR1 reads SGHVS; CDR2 reads FNYEAQ. This CDR3 has 14 residues. DNA for the CDR3: TGTGCCAGCAGCTTAGCGTACAGCTCCTACGAGCAGTACTTC. Translated: CASSLAYSSYEQYF.

V usage is TRBV28 and J usage is TRBJ1-2; possible D gene TRBD1, 5 bases. Germline V CDR1 and CDR2: MDHEN, SYDVKM. The CDR3 loop spans 15 amino acids. V lost 4 bases, J lost 0 bases, and 12 bases lay in between. The CDR3: CASSSQGPSNYGYTF. The CDR3 DNA reads TGTGCCAGCAGTTCCCAGGGCCCGTCTAACTATGGCTACACCTTC.

The chain is built from TRBV29-1 and TRBJ1-1, with 7 bases identical to TRBD1. Germline values: CDR1 SQVTM, CDR2 ANQGSEA. J gave up 3 bases and V 4 bases, and 17 bases lay outside the gene matches. This CDR3 has 17 amino acids. The CDR3 region is CSVAATGKGIGHTEAFF. CDR3 in DNA: TGCAGCGTTGCTGCGACAGGGAAGGGGATAGGGCACACTGAAGCTTTCTTT.

This clone has only one observation. The chain employs TRBV19 and TRBJ2-5; D perhaps matches TRBD1 (6 bases). Per germline, CDR1 LNHDA and CDR2 SQIVND (reference sequence). The CDR3 runs 13 residues. Trimming pared 8 bases from V and 5 bases from J, leaving 15 bases between. For the CDR3, the DNA is TGTGCCAGTGCAAGGGGGATGGGGGAGACCCAGTACTTC. Translation: CASARGMGETQYF.

This clone was seen only once. The CDR3 is CASRVKGDYGYTF. In nucleotides, the CDR3 is TGTGCCAGTAGGGTTAAGGGGGACTATGGCTACACCTTC. This chain joins TRBV19 and TRBJ1-2; D may be TRBD1 (6 bases). Per the germline V gene, CDR1 is LNHDA and CDR2 is SQIVND (reference sequence). V lost 6 bases, J lost 3 bases, and 11 bases lay in between. The CDR3 runs to 13 residues.

The chain uses TRBV2 and TRBJ1-1; maybe TRBD1 (6 bases). V gave up 2 bases and J gave up 7 bases, with 20 bases separating them. The CDR3 has 16 amino acids. Germline CDR1 is SNHLY and CDR2 is FYNNEI. CDR3 loop: CASSETERGGRGEAFF. For the CDR3, the DNA is TGTGCCAGCAGTGAAACCGAGAGGGGGGGAAGAGGTGAAGCTTTCTTT.

This clone was seen a single time. DNA for the CDR3: TGTGCCAGCAGTTTGAGGACAGGGGACTACTCCTCCTACAATGAGCAGTTCTTC. Translating it yields CASSLRTGDYSSYNEQFF. This chain connects TRBV27 to TRBJ2-1; TRBD1 agrees at 9 bases. This CDR3 spans 18 amino acids. The V and J ends lost 3 bases and 0 bases, in that order; junction bases with no gene match: 9. Germline V gene lookup returns CDR1 MNHEY and CDR2 SMNVEV (reference sequence).